This T cell receptor beta chain was found in a study of regulatory T cells in long-lasting Graves disease. About the research overall: Graves' cases, newly diagnosed, had used antithyroid drugs under 3 months.

The ends lost 4 bases at V and 7 bases at J; junction bases unmatched: 8. Germline loops: CDR1 LGHDT, CDR2 YNNKEL (reference sequence). There are 14 residues in the CDR3. Arm-PCR of CDR3 regions and iRepertoire HTBI primers were the basis on which TCR beta libraries were built. TCRdb processed the multiplex PCR reads anew with MiXCR; each CDR3 protein has one entry. The repertoire holds about 450,000 distinct CDR3 sequences, about 15% seen once, with about 10% in the top ten. As for time point: newly diagnosed GD, antithyroid drugs for less than 3 months. The TCR library was made from RNA extracted from PBMCs. The sample was also reused in another study, on T cells in Graves' hyperthyroidism and ophthalmopathy. In that study: Diagnosis rested on symptoms, serum thyroxine and TRAb, thyroid ultrasound, and orbital computed tomography. The model identified upcoming ophthalmopathy a median about 6.5 months ahead of onset.

Source: peripheral blood mononuclear cells (PBMCs), taken at new diagnosis, from a patient treated with antithyroid drugs. This TCR was recovered from a woman in her twenties or thirties with Graves disease. This chain joins TRBV3-1 and TRBJ1-2, with TRBD1 identical over 8 bases. The CDR3 nucleotides read TGTGCCAGCAGCCCGAGGGCAGGGGGCTCTGGCTACACCTTC. This translates into CASSPRAGGSGYTF.